This T cell receptor (beta chain) was obtained from a study of blood T cell repertoires in COVID-19. Background on the study: Samples of COVID-19 (acute and convalescent) were obtained from the United States, Italy and Spain. Sources were T cells, B-cell-depleted T cells, or PBMCs; the material itself was cDNA or gDNA.

Per the original data handling: The assay estimated nucleated cells by amplifying reference gene primers. TCRdb keeps only in-frame clones here, not all; method: immunoSEQ multiplex PCR. V, J and clone size are taken as reported in that table, and D and trimming were inferred from the DNA itself. Seen here are 150,000 to 200,000 clones, around nine tenths observed once, and the top ten hold approximately 12%. Only a few counts were recorded for this clone. The CDR3 contains 16 residues. V was cut by 4 bases and J by 6 bases, with 17 bases left in between. CDR1 is SGHNT and CDR2 is YYREEE in the germline V gene (reference sequence).

Sequencing was done on a sample of peripheral blood. The chain has TRBV5-4 and TRBJ1-6; D not certain. The receptor was derived from a woman between 70 and 85 years old with COVID-19, enrolled during active disease. Here the CDR3 DNA reads TGTGCCAGCAGCCCAGACTTGGGAGGGTTTAATTCACCCCTCCACTTT. Its translation is CASSPDLGGFNSPLHF.